The sample holds a few counts of the clone carrying this T cell receptor (beta chain). No antigen is known for it. The V gene's germline CDR1 is SQVTM and CDR2 ANQGSEA. This CDR3 is built from 14 residues. V lost 2 bases to trimming and J lost 2 bases; unmatched junction nucleotides: 6. The data belong to a study of response to subunit inactivated influenza vaccine. Study-wide points: Each seasonal influenza vaccination, the authors suggested, recruits few new T cells.

TCRdb re-derived calls from the RT-PCR reads in MiXCR, one entry per CDR3 protein. The sample holds approximately 520,000 distinct CDR3 sequences; 25% are singletons and the top ten take under 2.5%. The gene calls are TRBV29-1 and TRBJ2-7, with TRBD1 matching over 7 bases. The receptor comes from a man in his forties or fifties who received an inactivated influenza vaccine. Sequences were derived from CD4+ T cells sorted from PBMCs, sampled more than 4 days after vaccination. The CDR3 reads CSVEKQGNPYEQYF. The DNA for the CDR3 is TGCAGCGTTGAAAAACAGGGGAACCCCTACGAGCAGTACTTC.